This T cell receptor (beta chain) was documented in a study of identical twins. Comments on this clonotype: No antigen is known for it.

The CDR3 totals 14 residues. Germline CDR1 is SGHDT and CDR2 is YYEEEE. V was pared by 0 bases and J by 5 bases, with 9 bases between. Broader study findings: Out-of-frame TCR alpha sharing observed in monozygotic twins exceeded model estimates. Twin pairs' shared out-of-frame alpha sequences were enriched in low generation probability.

A universal primer site came from template switching; cDNA carried unique molecular identifiers. TCRdb reprocessed the 5' RACE reads with MiXCR, giving one entry per CDR3 protein. Of about 790,000 distinct CDR3 sequences detected, 18% appear once; the ten largest clones hold 13%. The sample was also linked to a second study, of T cells expressing NK-cell markers. That paper notes: In sorted CD3+CD56+NKG2C+, CD3+CD56+NKG2C- and CD3+CD56-NKG2C+ T cells, TCR beta repertoires were obtained.

The rearrangement joins TRBV5-6 to TRBJ2-4; D call uncertain. Source material: PBMCs. The sequence was obtained from a young woman in good health. Written as DNA, the CDR3 is TGTGCCAGCAGCTTGGAGTTGTACCAAAACATTCAGTACTTC. The encoded protein is CASSLELYQNIQYF.